A selection of T cell receptor beta chains follows, all from one sample in a study of regulatory T cells in long-lasting Graves disease. One entry per CDR3 protein results from TCRdb running MiXCR on the multiplex PCR reads. The sample includes roughly 490,000 distinct CDR3 sequences, approximately 23% seen only once; the top ten take about an eighth. The source was peripheral blood mononuclear cells (PBMCs), collected when the disease was refractory, from a patient treated with antithyroid drugs. These receptors all stem from a female donor with Graves disease. Both conserved end residues are part of each CDR3. The D gene is left open where the match is weak.

j_call v_call d_call cdr3_aa
TRBJ2-3 TRBV7-2 NA CASSSNRGLPTDTQYF
TRBJ1-2 TRBV11-3 NA CASSGRTAYGYTF
TRBJ1-1 TRBV29-1 TRBD1 CSVGQVEKAFF
TRBJ1-2 TRBV3-1 NA CASSQEREYGYTF
TRBJ2-7 TRBV6-1 TRBD1 CASSPEGTGGAWEQYF
TRBJ2-2 TRBV6-2/TRBV6-3 TRBD2 CASSGTSGREAGELFF
TRBJ1-5 TRBV12-3/TRBV12-4 NA CASSTARAQPQHF
TRBJ1-5 TRBV6-4 NA CATDSLYSNQPQHF
NA TRBV20-1 NA CSASPSDEQFF
TRBJ1-4 TRBV5-4 TRBD1 CASSTGTGVEKLFF
TRBJ1-4 TRBV3-1 NA CASSSQGFGEKLFF
TRBJ2-2 TRBV2 TRBD2 CASSYSGRYTGELFF
TRBJ1-5 TRBV30 NA CAWRPGSNQPQHF
TRBJ2-1 TRBV5-5 NA CASSPRTNEQFF
TRBJ1-3 TRBV7-9 TRBD1 CASQGRDRGPTSGNTIYF
TRBJ1-4 TRBV2 NA CASSEVLSFNEKLFF
TRBJ2-2 TRBV12-3/TRBV12-4 NA CASNQGRNTGELFF
TRBJ1-2 TRBV29-1 NA CSVAPSAGAGYGYTF
TRBJ1-1 TRBV12-3/TRBV12-4 TRBD1 CASSRVTGGGSEAFF
TRBJ1-2 TRBV3-1 TRBD1 CASSQADREIYYGYTF
TRBJ2-6 TRBV7-2 NA CASSLRWTSGANVLTF
TRBJ2-6 TRBV27 NA CASSLSGPGGPGANVLTF
TRBJ2-7 TRBV19 NA CASMHSYGGLYEQYF